One and the same sample provided the 32 T cell receptor beta chains below, sequenced in a study of blood T cell repertoires in COVID-19. The table came from immunoSEQ multiplex PCR; TCRdb's copy has only in-frame clones and leaves some out. Here the sample spans 110,000 or so clones, around 85% being singletons. The specimen sequenced was peripheral blood. The receptors come from a human donor in a cohort sampled during active COVID-19.

This sequence joins TRBV4-3 and TRBJ1-1; D gene uncertain. V was clipped by 1 base and J by 1 base, with 7 bases between them. The CDR3 covers 14 residues. Germline CDR1 and CDR2: LGHNA and YSLEER. The CDR3 nucleotides read TGCGCCAGCAGCCAAGTTGGAGCGAACACTGAAGCTTTCTTT. It encodes CASSQVGANTEAFF.

This clone has only a few counts. The chain couples TRBV15 to TRBJ1-2; D is perhaps TRBD1 (5 bases). The germline V gene encodes CDR1 LNHNV and CDR2 YYDKDF (reference sequence). The V gene lost 1 base and the J gene lost 12 bases, with 12 bases spanning the gap. The CDR3 runs 12 residues. The CDR3: CATSRGGLGDTF. DNA of the CDR3: TGTGCCACCAGCAGAGGAGGATTAGGGGACACCTTC.

The chain is built from TRBV5-1 and TRBJ1-5; D ambiguous. Germline CDR1 SGHRS, CDR2 YFSETQ. V lost 1 base, J lost 4 bases, and 6 bases lay in between. The CDR3 has 13 residues. The CDR3 here is CASSLTPNQPQHF. Here the CDR3 DNA reads TGCGCCAGCAGCTTGACTCCAAATCAGCCCCAGCATTTT.

The rearrangement uses TRBV7-9 and TRBJ2-7; D remains unclear. V lost 2 bases, J lost 6 bases, and 5 bases lay in between. The CDR3 runs to 11 residues. Germline CDR1 SEHNR, CDR2 FQNEAQ (reference sequence). In nucleotides, the CDR3 is TGTGCCAGCAGCTTAAACGGCGAGCAGTACTTC. Translating gives CASSLNGEQYF.

This chain links TRBV15 with TRBJ1-1, with TRBD1 matching over 10 bases. This CDR3 contains 16 residues. From germline, CDR1 is LNHNV and CDR2 YYDKDF (reference sequence). V shed 5 bases, J shed 3 bases, and the junction held 9 bases outside the gene matches. Here the CDR3 reads CATSPTGGGLDTEAFF. CDR3 in DNA: TGTGCCACCAGCCCGACAGGGGGCGGTTTGGACACTGAAGCTTTCTTT.

The genes are TRBV5-4 and TRBJ1-1; no reliable D call. The CDR3 has 13 amino acids. The germline gives CDR1 SGHNT, CDR2 YYREEE (reference sequence). V was clipped by 3 bases and J by 0 bases, with 6 bases between them. The CDR3 here is CASSSQLNTEAFF. CDR3 in DNA: TGTGCCAGCAGCTCACAGCTGAACACTGAAGCTTTCTTT.

The J gene is TRBJ1-3, the V gene TRBV2; weak D call: TRBD1 (5 bases). Germline V gene lookup returns CDR1 SNHLY and CDR2 FYNNEI. The ends were cut back, 6 bases at V and 0 bases at J, with 12 bases in the middle. This CDR3 comprises 15 residues. The CDR3 DNA reads as TGTGCCAGCAGCTACAGGATCAGCTCTGGAAACACCATATATTTT. Protein sequence: CASSYRISSGNTIYF.

V usage is TRBV5-4 and J usage is TRBJ1-4; TRBD1 matches at 10 bases. With 4 bases clipped from V and 7 bases from J, the junction kept 10 bases outside the gene matches. Per the germline V gene, CDR1 is SGHNT and CDR2 is YYREEE (reference sequence). This CDR3 spans 16 amino acids. The DNA for the CDR3 is TGTGCCAGCAGCCTCCGCGGGACAGGGGTTGGTGAAAAACTGTTTTTT. Its protein is CASSLRGTGVGEKLFF.

This clone was observed a handful of times. The chain carries TRBV6-5 and TRBJ1-6; no clear D. CDR3 length equals 12 residues. Germline V gene sequence: CDR1 MNHEY, CDR2 SVGAGI. V lost 2 bases, J lost 10 bases, and 6 bases lay in between. The CDR3 loop reads CASSYRGSPLHF. The CDR3 coding sequence is TGTGCCAGCAGTTACCGTGGCTCACCCCTCCACTTT.

The chain recombines TRBV28 with TRBJ2-7; 7 bases match TRBD1. From germline, CDR1 is MDHEN and CDR2 SYDVKM. V was clipped by 6 bases and J by 3 bases; unmatched bases: 2. The CDR3 spans 12 residues. As DNA, the CDR3 is TGTGCCAGCAGAGGGGGCGTCTACGAGCAGTACTTC. This translates into CASRGGVYEQYF.

V is TRBV4-3 and J is TRBJ2-1; D is unresolved. Germline V gives CDR1 LGHNA, CDR2 YSLEER. Trimming took 1 base from V and 0 from J, leaving 13 bases between them. CDR3 length: 17 residues. The chain's CDR3 is CASSQAWLPNSYNEQFF. The CDR3 DNA reads TGCGCCAGCAGCCAAGCATGGCTCCCGAACTCCTACAATGAGCAGTTCTTC.

This chain connects TRBV7-8 to TRBJ2-7; 9 positions agree with TRBD1. Trimming at V came to 4 bases and at J to 6 bases, leaving 1 base not matched to a gene. The germline V gene has CDR1 SGHVS and CDR2 FQNEAQ. This CDR3 has 12 amino acids. The CDR3 sequence: CASSSTGGEQYF. CDR3 DNA: TGTGCCAGCAGCTCGACAGGGGGCGAGCAGTACTTC.

V gene TRBV6-5 combines with J gene TRBJ1-1; D is perhaps TRBD1 (5 bases). The CDR3 runs to 15 residues. Germline-derived CDR1 and CDR2 are MNHEY and SVGAGI. V was pared by 0 bases and J by 7 bases, with 15 bases between. The CDR3 nucleotides are TGTGCCAGCAGTTACTCGGCGGGGGTAGTGGGTGAAGCTTTCTTT. Translation: CASSYSAGVVGEAFF.

The chain joins TRBV4-3 to TRBJ2-3; TRBD2 aligns across 16 bases. J was trimmed by 2 bases and V by 1 base; bases with no gene match: 15. Germline values: CDR1 LGHNA, CDR2 YSLEER. This CDR3 has 22 residues. The CDR3 sequence is CASSQVGTGTSGGVGFTDTQYF. CDR3 coding DNA: TGCGCCAGCAGCCAAGTTGGGACCGGGACTAGCGGGGGGGTAGGTTTCACAGATACGCAGTATTTT.

The J gene is TRBJ2-5, the V gene TRBV6-6; TRBD2 matches 9 bases. With 8 bases clipped from V and 7 bases from J, the junction kept 11 bases outside the gene matches. Germline V CDR1 and CDR2: MNHNY, SVGAGI (reference sequence). The CDR3 is 14 residues long. CDR3 nucleotides: TGTGCCAGCGCCAGCGGGGGGTACCTCGTGACCCAGTACTTC. This encodes CASASGGYLVTQYF.

This clone was found once. This chain links TRBV5-4 with TRBJ2-1, with 9 bases lining up with TRBD2. With V trimmed by 1 base and J by 4 bases, 6 bases remained unmatched. This CDR3 has 16 residues. CDR1 SGHNT and CDR2 YYREEE come from the germline V gene (reference sequence). In DNA, the CDR3 is TGTGCCAGCAGCTTGTTGGAGAGCGGGGGGTACAATGAGCAGTTCTTC. It encodes CASSLLESGGYNEQFF.

The chain joins TRBV5-1 to TRBJ2-3; TRBD2 aligns across 13 bases. Germline CDR1 is SGHRS and CDR2 is YFSETQ. The CDR3 extends over 18 amino acids. The J segment lost 1 base and the V segment lost 5 bases, leaving 10 bases of the junction unmatched. In DNA form, the CDR3 reads TGCGCCAGCAGGGAGGGACTAGCGGGGAGAATGGGCACAGATACGCAGTATTTT. Its translation is CASREGLAGRMGTDTQYF.

The chain couples TRBV6-2 or TRBV6-3 to TRBJ1-5, with a weak D call TRBD1 (5 bases). The CDR3 is 16 residues long. Trimming shortened V by 5 bases and J by 0 bases, and 14 bases separated the two germline ends. Germline-derived CDR1 and CDR2 are MNHEY and SVGEGT. CDR3 sequence reads: CASSAYLRDSNQPQHF. CDR3 DNA sequence: TGTGCCAGCAGTGCCTACCTCAGGGATAGCAATCAGCCCCAGCATTTT.

This clone was picked up one time. The V call is TRBV6-2 or TRBV6-3, the J call TRBJ1-3; no reliable D call. Germline V lookup: CDR1 MNHEY, CDR2 SVGEGT. V gave up 0 bases and J gave up 3 bases, with 6 bases separating them. There are 14 residues in the CDR3. The CDR3 loop reads CASSYSRVGNTIYF. The CDR3 nucleotides are TGTGCCAGCAGTTACTCTCGGGTTGGAAACACCATATATTTT.

The V gene is TRBV27, the J gene TRBJ2-7; TRBD2 matches at 9 bases. Germline trimming cut 5 bases from V and 4 bases from J; bases unmatched to any gene: 6. Germline-derived CDR1 and CDR2 are MNHEY and SMNVEV (reference sequence). The CDR3 loop spans 14 amino acids. This CDR3 is CASSALAGRYEQYF. In DNA, the CDR3 is TGTGCCAGCAGTGCCCTAGCGGGGAGGTACGAGCAGTACTTC.

V usage is TRBV6-2 or TRBV6-3 and J usage is TRBJ1-5, with 8 bases fitting TRBD1. The germline CDR1 and CDR2 sequences are MNHEY and SVGEGT. The CDR3 extends over 14 amino acids. V was clipped by 5 bases and J by 9 bases; unmatched bases: 9. The DNA of the CDR3 is TGTGCCAGCAGTCTTGACAGGGGATATATGCCCCAGCATTTT. This encodes CASSLDRGYMPQHF.

The gene calls are TRBV5-6 and TRBJ1-2, with TRBD1 as a possible D gene (5 bases). Per the germline V gene, CDR1 is SGHDT and CDR2 is YYEEEE. Trimming pared 0 bases from V and 0 bases from J, leaving 9 bases between. This CDR3 has 15 amino acids. CDR3 loop: CASSLAATANYGYTF. CDR3 sequence (DNA): TGTGCCAGCAGCTTGGCCGCGACAGCTAACTATGGCTACACCTTC.

This clone was observed a single time. The CDR3 DNA is TGTGCCAGCAGCCGGAGGGGGACAGGGATTTATGGGGCTAACTATGGCTACACCTTC. It translates to CASSRRGTGIYGANYGYTF. The V gene is TRBV3-1 (or the pseudogene TRBV3-2), the J gene TRBJ1-2; 9 nucleotides line up with TRBD1. The V gene end was trimmed by 4 bases and the J gene end by 0 bases; junction bases not matched to a gene: 15. The CDR3 contains 19 residues. The germline gives CDR1 LGHDT, CDR2 YNNKEL (reference sequence).

This chain uses TRBV28 with TRBJ2-7; TRBD2 matches at 13 bases. This CDR3 has 18 residues. V shed 5 bases, J shed 0 bases, and the junction held 10 bases outside the gene matches. Germline CDR1 is MDHEN and CDR2 is SYDVKM. CDR3 nucleotides: TGTGCCAGCAGTCCGGGGACTAGCGGGGTCCTGAGCTCCTACGAGCAGTACTTC. Protein product: CASSPGTSGVLSSYEQYF.

The gene calls are TRBV19 and TRBJ2-2, with TRBD1 identical over 7 bases. The CDR3 extends over 15 amino acids. The trim removed 5 bases at V and 6 bases at J, leaving 9 bases unmatched. Germline values: CDR1 LNHDA, CDR2 SQIVND (reference sequence). CDR3 loop: CASSEGKGAPGELFF. In DNA form, the CDR3 reads TGTGCCAGTAGTGAGGGAAAGGGGGCACCCGGGGAGCTGTTTTTT.

A note on this clone: Relative to the germline gene, one junction end is altered; a read error may explain this. V usage is TRBV18 and J usage is TRBJ1-6, with no clear D. This CDR3 has 18 amino acids. The germline gives CDR1 KGHSH, CDR2 LQKENI. The CDR3 nucleotides read TGTGCCAGCTCATCACCCGGGGATCCGAGCTCCTATAATTCACCCCTCCACTTT. Protein: CASSSPGDPSSYNSPLHF.

The rearrangement uses TRBV6-6 and TRBJ1-2; 7 bases align to TRBD1. The CDR3 length is 14 residues. Germline loops: CDR1 MNHNY, CDR2 SVGAGI (reference sequence). J gave up 4 bases and V 6 bases, and 8 bases lay outside the gene matches. The CDR3: CASSRDSDTYGYTF. CDR3 nucleotides: TGTGCCAGCAGCCGGGACAGTGATACCTATGGCTACACCTTC.

The V and J genes are TRBV20-1 and TRBJ2-7; TRBD2 matches 7 bases. The V and J ends lost 3 bases and 7 bases, in that order; junction bases with no gene match: 9. The CDR3 has 13 residues. Germline loops: CDR1 DFQATT, CDR2 SNEGSKA (reference sequence). The CDR3 DNA reads TGCAGTGCTAGTGGGAGGGTGCGGGGGGAGCAGTACTTC. Residues: CSASGRVRGEQYF.

This clone was counted once. This CDR3 reads CGAGQSNTGELFF. CDR3 DNA: TGCGGGGCGGGACAGTCGAACACCGGGGAGCTGTTTTTT. The chain links TRBV29-1 to TRBJ2-2, with D possibly being TRBD1 (7 bases). The CDR3 spans 13 residues. Germline assignment: CDR1 SQVTM and CDR2 ANQGSEA.

The chain couples TRBV5-1 to TRBJ2-1; 8 bases are shared with TRBD1. Germline V gene data show CDR1 as SGHRS and CDR2 as YFSETQ. The CDR3 contains 15 residues. V was clipped by 0 bases and J by 11 bases; unmatched bases: 10. CDR3 DNA: TGCGCCAGCAGCTTGGGAGAATTGGGGACAGGAAAGCAGTTCTTC. This gives the protein CASSLGELGTGKQFF.

This clone was found once. The chain uses TRBV10-3 and TRBJ1-1; D is perhaps TRBD1 (5 bases). This CDR3 spans 15 amino acids. The V and J ends lost 0 bases and 0 bases respectively, with 8 bases between them. Germline CDR1 is ENHRY and CDR2 is SYGVKD. Written as DNA, the CDR3 is TGTGCCATCAGTGAGTCGACAGCTTTGAACACTGAAGCTTTCTTT. Translating it yields CAISESTALNTEAFF.

The chain couples TRBV7-6 to TRBJ1-2; no reliable D call. The CDR3 extends over 12 amino acids. Germline V gives CDR1 SGHVS, CDR2 FNYEAQ. V lost 2 bases to trimming and J lost 8 bases, with 9 bases between them. The DNA for the CDR3 is TGTGCCAGCAGCTTAAAGACGGGGGGCTACACCTTC. This encodes CASSLKTGGYTF. Looking up the rest from reference TRBV7-6 and TRBJ1-2 gives the full variable domain: GAGVSQSPRYKVTKRGQDVALRCDPISGHVSLYWYRQALGQGPEFLTYFNYEAQQDKSGLPNDRFSAERPEGSISTLTIQRTEQRDSAMYRCASSLKTGGYTFGSGTRLTVV.